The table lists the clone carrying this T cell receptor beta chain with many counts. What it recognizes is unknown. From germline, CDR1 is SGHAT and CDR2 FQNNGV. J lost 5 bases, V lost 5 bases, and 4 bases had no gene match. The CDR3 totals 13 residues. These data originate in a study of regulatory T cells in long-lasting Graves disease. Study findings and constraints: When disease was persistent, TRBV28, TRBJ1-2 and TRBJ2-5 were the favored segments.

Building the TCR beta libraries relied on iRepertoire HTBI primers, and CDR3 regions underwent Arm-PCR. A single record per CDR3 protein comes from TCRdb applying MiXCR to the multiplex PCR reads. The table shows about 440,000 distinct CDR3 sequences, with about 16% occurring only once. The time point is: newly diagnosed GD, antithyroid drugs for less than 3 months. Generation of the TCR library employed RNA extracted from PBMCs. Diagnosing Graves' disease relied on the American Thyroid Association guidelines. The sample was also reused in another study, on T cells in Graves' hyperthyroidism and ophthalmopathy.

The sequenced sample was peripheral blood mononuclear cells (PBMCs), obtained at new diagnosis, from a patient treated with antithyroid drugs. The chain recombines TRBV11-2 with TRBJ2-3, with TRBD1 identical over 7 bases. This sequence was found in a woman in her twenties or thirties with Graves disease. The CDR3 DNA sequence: TGTGCCAGCAGCCCACAGGGGAGAGATACGCAGTATTTT. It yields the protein CASSPQGRDTQYF.